Included here is one T cell receptor beta chain sequence, with context. This CDR3 contains 13 residues. Germline V CDR1 and CDR2: SQVTM, ANQGSEA. V was trimmed by 7 bases and J by 2 bases, leaving 13 bases between them. These data belong to a study of control samples from healthy donors and cancer patients. Here immunoSEQ multiplex PCR was the method, and the copy in TCRdb shows in-frame clones only, minus some. The sample has approximately 120,000 clones, around 94% seen once; the top ten hold 0.55% to 0.6%. This receptor was identified in an elderly man with head and neck cancer. The chain has TRBV29-1 and TRBJ2-3, with no clear D. Sequences were obtained from PBMCs. DNA for the CDR3: TGCAGCGCTTGCTTACAGAACACAGATACGCAGTATTTT. As protein: CSACLQNTDTQYF.